This T cell receptor (beta chain) was obtained from a study of neurological immune-mediated disorders. Study outcomes and limitations: Private repertoires in all groups were suggested, as expanded clones shared no CDR3 amino acid sequences across subjects.

This clonotype was found a few times. What it recognizes is unknown. This CDR3 has 16 residues. Germline V lookup: CDR1 SGHDT, CDR2 YYEEEE. Unmatched junction bases numbered 8, after V lost 4 bases and J lost 4 bases. The authors produced cDNA by 5'RACE using 10-nucleotide random UMIs. Using its own MiXCR run on the 5' RACE reads, TCRdb lists one record per CDR3 protein. The table records some 68,000 distinct CDR3 sequences, 12% to 15% of them present only once. Time point noted: longitudinal time-point 1 (baseline). V is TRBV5-6 and J is TRBJ1-5; 10 bases align to TRBD1. The sequence was collected from a female donor with HTLV-1-associated myelopathy (HAM/TSP). The sequencing sample was made of PBMCs. The CDR3 region has the DNA TGTGCCAGCAGCCGAAAACCGGGACAGGGGAATCAGCCCCAGCATTTT. It encodes CASSRKPGQGNQPQHF.